This T cell receptor (beta chain) was identified during a study of cytomegalovirus exposure and HLA in healthy donors. About the study: As released early, the data held about 85 million unique TCRs from HLA-typed donors. Broader study findings: Follow-up analysis later connected one missense variant in DCLRE1C with trimming of TCR beta V- and J-genes. Differences between HLA loci emerged in a later analysis of TCR association rates, with DRB1 most and HLA-C fewest.

These donors counted as nominally healthy when sampled, but unrecorded immune exposures were likely. For this clone: Its antigen is currently unknown.

The PCR had 60 Vbeta and 13 Jbeta primers. TCRdb's copy holds only in-frame clones and misses some; the assay was immunoSEQ multiplex PCR. Of about 120,000 clones detected, about 81% appear once; the ten largest clones hold more than 1.5%. The CDR3 totals 16 residues. V was clipped by 0 bases and J by 9 bases; unmatched bases: 13. CDR1 is MNHEY, CDR2 SVGAGI, per germline. The V gene is TRBV6-5, the J gene TRBJ2-7; TRBD1 aligns across 8 bases. The sequencing sample was made of PBMCs. The clonotype was recovered from a man aged 35 to 55 in good health and CMV-seronegative. The CDR3 here is CASSYSTSRGLIGQYF. The CDR3 DNA reads as TGTGCCAGCAGTTACTCGACAAGCAGGGGGCTAATAGGGCAGTACTTC.